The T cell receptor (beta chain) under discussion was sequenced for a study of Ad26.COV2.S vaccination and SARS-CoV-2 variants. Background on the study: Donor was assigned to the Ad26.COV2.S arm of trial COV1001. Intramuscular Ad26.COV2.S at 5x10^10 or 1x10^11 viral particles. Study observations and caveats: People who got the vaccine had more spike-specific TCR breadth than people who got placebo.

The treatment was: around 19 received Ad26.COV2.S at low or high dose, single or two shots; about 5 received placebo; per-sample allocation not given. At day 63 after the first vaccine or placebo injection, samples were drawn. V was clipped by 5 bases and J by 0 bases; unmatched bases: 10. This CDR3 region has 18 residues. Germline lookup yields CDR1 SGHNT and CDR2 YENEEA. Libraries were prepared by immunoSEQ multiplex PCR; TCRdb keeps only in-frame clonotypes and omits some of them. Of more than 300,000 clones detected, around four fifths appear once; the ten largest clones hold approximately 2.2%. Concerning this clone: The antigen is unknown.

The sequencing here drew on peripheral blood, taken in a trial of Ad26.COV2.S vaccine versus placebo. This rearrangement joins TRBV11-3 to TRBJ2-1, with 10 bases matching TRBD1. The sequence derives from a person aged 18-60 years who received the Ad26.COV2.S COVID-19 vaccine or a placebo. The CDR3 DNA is TGTGCCAGCAGCCGACAGGGGGCAAGAGGGGGCTCCTACAATGAGCAGTTCTTC. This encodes CASSRQGARGGSYNEQFF.